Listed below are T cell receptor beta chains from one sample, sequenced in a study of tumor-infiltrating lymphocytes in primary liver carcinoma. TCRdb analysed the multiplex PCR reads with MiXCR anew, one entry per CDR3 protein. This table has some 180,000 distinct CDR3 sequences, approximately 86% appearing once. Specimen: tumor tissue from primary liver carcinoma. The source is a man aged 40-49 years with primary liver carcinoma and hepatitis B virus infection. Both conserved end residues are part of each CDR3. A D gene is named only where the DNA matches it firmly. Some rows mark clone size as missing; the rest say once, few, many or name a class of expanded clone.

TGCGCCAGCAGCCATGCAGGGGCAGGGAGGGACTATGGCTACACCTTC	CASSHAGAGRDYGYTF	NA	TRBJ1-2	NA	TRBV4-3
TGTGTCAGCAGTACAGGGGGGGCGAACACCGGGGAGCTGTCTTTT	CVSSTGGANTGELSF	NA	TRBJ2-2	NA	TRBV6-6
TGCGCCAGCACCGACCCAGGGGGGATTGAAAAACTGTTTTTT	CASTDPGGIEKLFF	few	TRBJ1-4	TRBD1	TRBV5-1
TGTGCCAGCTGCAAGGACAAAAACATTCAATACTTC	CASCKDKNIQYF	NA	TRBJ2-4	NA	TRBV13
TGCAGCATAGTAGGAGCTTTCTTT	CSIVGAFF	NA	TRBJ1-1	NA	TRBV29-1
TGTGCCAGTAGTGAGCTGAAAAACAATGAGCAGCTCTTC	CASSELKNNEQLF	NA	TRBJ2-1	NA	TRBV6-1
TGTGCCAGCAGTAAAGCACTACAGCTGAACACCGGGGAGCTGTTATTT	CASSKALQLNTGELLF	NA	TRBJ2-2	NA	TRBV6-1
TGTGCCAGCAGCCCGACTAGCGGGCATCAAGAGACCCAGTACTTC	CASSPTSGHQETQYF	once	TRBJ2-5	TRBD2	TRBV5-4
TGTGTCAGCAGATCCGGGACGGCCACCGAGCAGTGCTTC	CVSRSGTATEQCF	NA	TRBJ2-7	NA	TRBV6-6
TGCACCAGCAGCCAAGATTGGAGGCCCCCCTCCTACGAGCAGTACTTC	CTSSQDWRPPSYEQYF	NA	TRBJ2-7	NA	TRBV4-3
TGTGCCAGCAGCTTAGTATGGGTAACAGGGGGCAATCATCCCCAGCATTTT	CASSLVWVTGGNHPQHF	NA	TRBJ1-5	TRBD1	TRBV11-2
TGTGCCAGCAGTTACCTAGGGAGCATCGGGGAGCTGTTTTTT	CASSYLGSIGELFF	NA	TRBJ2-2	NA	TRBV6-5
TGCAGCGTTGGCGTTACGGGAATCACCATATACTTT	CSVGVTGITIYF	NA	TRBJ1-3	NA	TRBV29-1
TGCAATGTTGCTGCCAACGGGGCTACGCAGTATTTT	CNVAANGATQYF	NA	TRBJ2-3	NA	TRBV29-1
TGCATCATTGAGGGCGGGGCCGCCATCACAGATACGCAGTATTTT	CIIEGGAAITDTQYF	NA	TRBJ2-3	NA	TRBV29-1
TGTGCCAGCAGTTTCCTAGCGGGTTACACAGATACGCAGTATTTT	CASSFLAGYTDTQYF	many	TRBJ2-3	TRBD2	TRBV28
NA	CSVGRGTGGPFF	NA	TRBJ2-2	NA	TRBV29-1
TGCAGCGTTGTCTGGGCCCAGAGCGGTAAGCGGTTCTTC	CSVVWAQSGKRFF	NA	TRBJ2-1	NA	TRBV29-1
TGTGCCAGCTCCTCTGGACAGGACGGGGACAGTGAAGCTTTCTTC	CASSSGQDGDSEAFF	NA	TRBJ1-1	TRBD1	TRBV6-1
TGTGCCAGCAGTTTCTCGGCGAGGGACAGTGAAGCTTTCTTT	CASSFSARDSEAFF	NA	TRBJ1-1	TRBD1	TRBV11-2
TGTGTCAGCAGCTTAAACCGACAGGGAGATACGCAGTATTTT	CVSSLNRQGDTQYF	NA	TRBJ2-3	TRBD1	TRBV11-2
TGTGCCAGCACTCCCACAGGGGCGGGCGGGGAGCTGTTTTTT	CASTPTGAGGELFF	many	TRBJ2-2	TRBD1	TRBV6-5
TGCAGCGTTGAGGGGCCAGCGAACAATGAGCAGTTCTTC	CSVEGPANNEQFF	medium-sized	TRBJ2-1	NA	TRBV29-1
TGTGCCGGCAGCTCGGGAAGCTCTGGGGCCAACGTCCTGACTTTC	CAGSSGSSGANVLTF	NA	TRBJ2-6	NA	TRBV13
TGCACCAGCAGCCAAGAGGAGTGCTTAGAGACCCACTACTTC	CTSSQEECLETHYF	NA	TRBJ2-5	NA	TRBV4-3
TGTGCCAGCAGCTTAGACCCGACTGGGACCAACGTCCTGACTTTC	CASSLDPTGTNVLTF	NA	TRBJ2-6	NA	TRBV11-2
TGTGCCAGCTCTAAGACAGTGCTGACAGATACGCAGTTATTT	CASSKTVLTDTQLF	NA	TRBJ2-3	NA	TRBV28
TGTGCCACCCCGACTAGCGTAAACTCTGAGGCCAACGTCCTGACTTTC	CATPTSVNSEANVLTF	NA	TRBJ2-6	TRBD2	TRBV6-1
TGTGTCAGCAGTGAAGCACTCAGGCGGGGGGAGACCCAGTACTTC	CVSSEALRRGETQYF	NA	TRBJ2-5	TRBD2	TRBV6-1
TGTGCCAGTAGCTTAGATCTTTGGGGGCTCAGGCAGTTTTTT	CASSLDLWGLRQFF	NA	TRBJ1-4	NA	TRBV11-2
TGCAGAGTCAAGTTTGGACATTCGATCTATGGCTATACCTTC	CRVKFGHSIYGYTF	NA	TRBJ1-2	NA	TRBV29-1
TGTGCCAGCAGTTCCCAGGGACAGGGAAAGGTTGGGGCCAACGTCCTGACTTTC	CASSSQGQGKVGANVLTF	NA	TRBJ2-6	TRBD1	TRBV28
TGTGCCAGCAGTGGAGGTGAAGTGCAGGGGGCTAGCACTGAAGCTTTCTTT	CASSGGEVQGASTEAFF	NA	TRBJ1-1	TRBD1	TRBV6-1
TGTGCCAACTGCTTAGTTGCAGGGGCCCAGCCCCAGCATTTT	CANCLVAGAQPQHF	NA	TRBJ1-5	NA	TRBV7-8
TGTGCCAGCAGCACAGGATCTAGTGGGAGCGGGGAGACCCAGTACTTC	CASSTGSSGSGETQYF	NA	TRBJ2-5	NA	TRBV11-3
TGTGCCAGCACCTTACAGTCGGACAGCTGTCGCTACACCTTC	CASTLQSDSCRYTF	NA	TRBJ1-2	NA	TRBV6-6
TGTGCCAGCAGTTACTTCGCGGAGTGGGTGTCCTACAATGAGCAGTTCTTC	CASSYFAEWVSYNEQFF	NA	TRBJ2-1	NA	TRBV6-5
TGCAGCGTACGCTTTTCCAGGGTCAAGTCCTATGAGCAGTACTTC	CSVRFSRVKSYEQYF	NA	TRBJ2-7	NA	TRBV29-1
TGTGTCTGCAGCTTAAATGTCAATGTACAGTTCTTC	CVCSLNVNVQFF	once	TRBJ2-1	NA	TRBV11-3
TGCAGCGTTATCCCGGGACTGGCCTCTGGAGAGCAGTACTTC	CSVIPGLASGEQYF	NA	TRBJ2-7	NA	TRBV29-1